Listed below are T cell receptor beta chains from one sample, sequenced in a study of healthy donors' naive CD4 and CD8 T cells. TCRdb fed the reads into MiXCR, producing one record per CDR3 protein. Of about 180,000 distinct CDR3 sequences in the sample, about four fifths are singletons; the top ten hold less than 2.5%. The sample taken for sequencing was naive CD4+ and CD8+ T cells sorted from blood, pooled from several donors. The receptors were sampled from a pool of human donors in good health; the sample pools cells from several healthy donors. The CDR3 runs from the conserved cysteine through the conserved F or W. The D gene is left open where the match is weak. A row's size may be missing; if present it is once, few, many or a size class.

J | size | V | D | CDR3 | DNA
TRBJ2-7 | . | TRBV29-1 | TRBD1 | CSVGDRDRGYEQYF | TGCAGCGTGGGGGACCGGGACAGAGGATACGAGCAGTACTTC
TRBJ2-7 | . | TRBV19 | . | CASSIGHSYEQYF | TGTGCCAGTAGTATTGGACACTCCTACGAGCAGTACTTC
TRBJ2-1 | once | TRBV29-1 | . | CSAQGPSETSYNEQFF | TGCAGCGCGCAAGGGCCTAGCGAAACTAGCTACAATGAGCAGTTCTTC
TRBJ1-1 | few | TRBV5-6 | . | CASSLGRTEAFF | TGTGCCAGCAGCTTGGGGAGGACTGAAGCTTTCTTT
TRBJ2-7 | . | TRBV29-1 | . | CSVVRGLGDEQYF | TGCAGCGTTGTCAGGGGTTTGGGAGACGAGCAGTACTTC
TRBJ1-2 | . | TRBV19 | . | CASSMGQWNYGHTF | TGTGCCAGTAGTATGGGACAATGGAACTATGGCCACACCTTC
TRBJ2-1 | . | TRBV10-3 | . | CATQTSNEQFF | TGTGCCACCCAGACAAGCAATGAGCAGTTCTTC
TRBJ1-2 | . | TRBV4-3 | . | CASSRQRIGSNYGYTF | TGTGCCAGCAGCCGCCAGCGAATCGGCTCCAACTATGGCTACACCTTC
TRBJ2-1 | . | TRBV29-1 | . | CSVEDIQYNEQFF | TGCAGCGTTGAAGATATTCAGTACAATGAGCAGTTCTTC
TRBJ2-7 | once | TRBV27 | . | CASSLAPGVYEQYF | TGTGCCAGCAGTTTAGCCCCAGGGGTTTACGAGCAGTACTTC
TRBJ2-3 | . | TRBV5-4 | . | CASSVQTSTDTQYF | TGTGCCAGCAGCGTTCAGACCAGCACAGATACGCAGTATTTT
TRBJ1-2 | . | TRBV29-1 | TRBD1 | CSVRGTEDNYGYTF | TGCAGCGTCCGAGGGACAGAAGATAACTATGGCTACACCTTC
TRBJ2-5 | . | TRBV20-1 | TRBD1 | CSANSDRGETQYF | TGCAGTGCAAACTCCGACAGGGGCGAGACCCAGTACTTC
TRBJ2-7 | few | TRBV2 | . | CASRMELGEQYF | TGTGCCAGTCGAATGGAGCTCGGGGAGCAGTACTTC
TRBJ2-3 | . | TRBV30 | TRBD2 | CAWSKRDTDTQYF | TGTGCCTGGAGCAAGCGGGACACAGATACGCAGTATTTT
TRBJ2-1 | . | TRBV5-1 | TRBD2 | CASRPSGEGNEQFF | TGCGCCAGCCGTCCTAGCGGAGAGGGGAATGAGCAGTTCTTC
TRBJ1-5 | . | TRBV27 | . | CASSPSNQPQHF | TGTGCCAGCAGTCCCTCCAATCAGCCCCAGCATTTT